This T cell receptor beta chain was sequenced in a study of beta chain features in type 1 diabetes. Study-wide results and caveats: Moderate but significant shortening of TCRB CDR3s was recorded in all four CD4+ subsets from Type 1 diabetes patients.

All of the isolated RNA was reverse transcribed, so expressed TCRB transcripts were sequenced. Deep immunoSEQ sequencing covered naive, central memory and regulatory T cell samples. The table came from immunoSEQ multiplex PCR; TCRdb's copy has only in-frame clones and leaves some out. Of some 130,000 clones in the sample, around 8.8% are singletons; the top ten hold about 0.7%. Germline loops: CDR1 SGHRS, CDR2 YFSETQ. The CDR3 contains 12 residues. V lost 7 bases to trimming and J lost 6 bases, with 13 bases between them. Details on this clone: Its antigen is undetermined.

The sample comprised central memory CD4+ T cells from blood. V gene TRBV5-1 combines with J gene TRBJ2-5; D is perhaps TRBD2 (7 bases). This sequence was found in a young man with type 1 diabetes. CDR3 coding DNA: TGCGCCAGCGAAGGGGGGGGAAAGACCCAGTACTTC. This gives the protein CASEGGGKTQYF.